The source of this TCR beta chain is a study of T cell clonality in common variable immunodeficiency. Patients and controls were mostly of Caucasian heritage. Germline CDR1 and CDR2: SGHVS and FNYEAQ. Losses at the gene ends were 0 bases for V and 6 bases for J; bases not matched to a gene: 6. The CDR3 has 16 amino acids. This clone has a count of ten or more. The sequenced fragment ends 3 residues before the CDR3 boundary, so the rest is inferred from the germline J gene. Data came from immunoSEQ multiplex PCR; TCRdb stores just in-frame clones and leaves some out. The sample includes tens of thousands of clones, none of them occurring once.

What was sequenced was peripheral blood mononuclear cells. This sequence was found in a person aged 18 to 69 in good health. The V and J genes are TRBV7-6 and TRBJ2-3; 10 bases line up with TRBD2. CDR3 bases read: TGTGCCAGCAGCTTAGCGGCTAGCGGGAGTGGGGATACG. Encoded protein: CASSLAASGSGDT. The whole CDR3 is CASSLAASGSGDTQYF.